What follows are 27 T cell receptor beta chains derived from one specimen sequenced in a study of cytomegalovirus exposure and HLA in healthy donors. 60 Vbeta and 13 Jbeta primers were used in PCR. Measured with immunoSEQ multiplex PCR; TCRdb has only the in-frame clones, and not every one. The sample contains 150,000 to 200,000 clones, approximately 71% of which appear only once. What was sequenced was PBMCs. The source of these receptors is a girl between 5 and 17 years old in good health and CMV-seronegative.

This clone appeared a single time. The chain recombines TRBV2 with TRBJ1-1; the D is unclear. The CDR3 is 11 residues long. Germline V gene data show CDR1 as SNHLY and CDR2 as FYNNEI. Trimming pared 8 bases from V and 6 bases from J, leaving 10 bases between. This CDR3 reads CASVDIAEAFF. As DNA, the CDR3 is TGTGCCAGCGTAGACATCGCTGAAGCTTTCTTT.

As DNA, the CDR3 is TGTGCCAGCAGCCCGAGGGGGGGGGAGCAGTACTTC. This sequence encodes CASSPRGGEQYF. The V and J genes are TRBV5-6 and TRBJ2-7; D possibly corresponds to TRBD2 (7 bases). Trimming stripped 4 bases from V and 7 bases from J, with 12 bases between. Germline lookup yields CDR1 SGHDT and CDR2 YYEEEE. This CDR3 is built from 12 residues. The full variable domain, in which reference TRBV5-6 and TRBJ2-7 provide the parts outside the CDR3, is DAGVTQSPTHLIKTRGQQVTLRCSPKSGHDTVSWYQQALGQGPQFIFQYYEEEERQRGNFPDRFSGHQFPNYSSELNVNALLLGDSALYLCASSPRGGEQYFGPGTRLTVT.

V gene TRBV18 combines with J gene TRBJ1-2; D ambiguous. The germline V and J ends were trimmed by 5 bases and 4 bases, with 11 bases remaining between them. This CDR3 region has 13 residues. Germline CDR1 KGHSH, CDR2 LQKENI. CDR3 nucleotide sequence: TGTGCCAGCTCAAGCGGCCAAGTCTATGGCTACACCTTC. Translated: CASSSGQVYGYTF.

This clone turned up a few times. This rearrangement joins TRBV5-6 to TRBJ2-3; TRBD2 is a possible D gene (6 bases). CDR3 length equals 14 residues. Germline V gene data show CDR1 as SGHDT and CDR2 as YYEEEE. V lost 1 base, J lost 8 bases, and 14 bases lay in between. The CDR3 region is CASSLWGEGSTQYF. The CDR3 coding sequence is TGTGCCAGCAGCTTGTGGGGGGAAGGGAGTACGCAGTATTTT.

Remarks on this clone: The junction does not match germline at one end; this may be a read error. The chain employs TRBV5-6 and TRBJ2-7, with TRBD1 matching over 10 bases. The CDR3 totals 16 residues. Looked up from germline, CDR1 is SGHDT and CDR2 is YYEEEE. CDR3 nucleotides: TGTGCCGGCAGCTTGGCCGGGCGGACAGGGGGACACGAGCAGTACTTC. Encoded protein: CAGSLAGRTGGHEQYF.

The chain joins TRBV4-1 to TRBJ2-7, with a possible D match to TRBD2 (5 bases). Germline V lookup: CDR1 MGHRA, CDR2 YSYEKL. V shed 1 base and J shed 2 bases, with 12 bases lying between them. This CDR3 has 15 amino acids. CDR3 amino acids: CASSQVAGDTYEQYF. The CDR3 DNA sequence: TGCGCCAGCAGCCAAGTCGCCGGGGATACCTACGAGCAGTACTTC.

The chain couples TRBV4-1 to TRBJ1-3; tentative D call: TRBD1 (5 bases). Germline V CDR1 and CDR2: MGHRA, YSYEKL. V was trimmed by 3 bases and J by 2 bases, leaving 11 bases between them. The CDR3 has 15 residues. DNA for the CDR3: TGCGCCAGCAGCCACCGGGCAGGGCCTGGAAACACCATATATTTT. The encoded protein is CASSHRAGPGNTIYF.

In nucleotides, the CDR3 is TGCGCCAGCAGTCAATCCAAGGACAGGGTTGAAAAACTGTTTTTT. As protein: CASSQSKDRVEKLFF. This sequence joins TRBV23-1 and TRBJ1-4; 8 bases match TRBD1. TRBV23-1 is an open reading frame whose function is uncertain. Unmatched junction bases numbered 4, after V lost 0 bases and J lost 7 bases. The CDR3 runs to 15 residues.

This clone has only a few counts. The chain carries TRBV15 and TRBJ1-6; D not certain. CDR1 LNHNV and CDR2 YYDKDF come from the germline V gene (reference sequence). The CDR3 runs 15 residues. Trimming cost V 0 bases and J 7 bases, with 10 bases left between them. CDR3 bases: TGTGCCACCAGCAGAGATAGTAACTTCAATTCACCCCTCCACTTT. The encoded protein is CATSRDSNFNSPLHF.

J is TRBJ2-1 and V is TRBV5-1, with TRBD1 as a possible D gene (6 bases). CDR3 length equals 17 residues. CDR1 and CDR2 from the germline V gene are SGHRS and YFSETQ. Trimming pared 0 bases from V and 6 bases from J, leaving 19 bases between. For the CDR3, the DNA is TGCGCCAGCAGCTTGGCCAAGGGACAAAGATTGGGCAATGAGCAGTTCTTC. Protein product: CASSLAKGQRLGNEQFF.

The chain combines TRBV7-9 with TRBJ2-7, with TRBD2 identical over 12 bases. J lost 2 bases, V lost 5 bases, and 7 bases had no gene match. The CDR3 is made up of 16 amino acids. Germline CDR1 reads SEHNR; CDR2 reads FQNEAQ (reference sequence). CDR3 loop: CASSMPTSGGPYEQYF. CDR3 nucleotides: TGTGCCAGCAGCATGCCGACTAGCGGGGGACCCTACGAGCAGTACTTC.

J is TRBJ2-7 and V is TRBV6-5, with 12 bases identical to TRBD1. V dropped 0 bases and J dropped 5; count of bases not matched to a gene: 5. Germline lookup yields CDR1 MNHEY and CDR2 SVGAGI. The CDR3 covers 16 residues. In DNA, the CDR3 is TGTGCCAGCAGTTACTCAGGGGACAGGGGGCTTAACGAGCAGTACTTC. Translating it yields CASSYSGDRGLNEQYF.

The rearrangement joins TRBV2 to TRBJ2-5; the D gene is possibly TRBD1 (5 bases). Germline CDR1 is SNHLY and CDR2 is FYNNEI. The length of the CDR3 is 16 residues. The V end lost 0 bases, the J end lost 1 base, and 12 bases lay between the germline ends. CDR3: CASSEALRGTQETQYF. Written as DNA, the CDR3 is TGTGCCAGCAGTGAAGCGCTTAGGGGTACCCAAGAGACCCAGTACTTC.

The chain has TRBV6-1 and TRBJ2-5, with TRBD2 matching over 10 bases. Trimming cost V 1 base and J 0 bases; bases outside gene matches: 2. The CDR3 has 16 residues. CDR1 is MNHNS and CDR2 is SASEGT in the germline V gene. The DNA of the CDR3 is TGTGCCAGCAGTGAAGGGCTAGCGGGGGACCAAGAGACCCAGTACTTC. Amino acid sequence: CASSEGLAGDQETQYF.

This clone was detected a few times. The chain couples TRBV6-6 to TRBJ1-2; D might be TRBD1 (6 bases). CDR3 length: 15 residues. V shed 5 bases and J shed 3 bases, with 16 bases lying between them. Per germline, CDR1 MNHNY and CDR2 SVGAGI (reference sequence). Here the CDR3 DNA reads TGTGCCAGCAGTAGAACCGGGACAACTGACTATGGCTACACCTTC. Its translation is CASSRTGTTDYGYTF.

V is TRBV5-1 and J is TRBJ1-1; D is perhaps TRBD1 (6 bases). Trimming removed 0 bases from V and 5 bases from J, with 11 bases in between. The germline V gene has CDR1 SGHRS and CDR2 YFSETQ. There are 14 residues in the CDR3. DNA of the CDR3: TGCGCCAGCAGCTTGGCCGGTCAGGGGACTGAAGCTTTCTTT. This encodes CASSLAGQGTEAFF.

V is TRBV6-5 and J is TRBJ2-1, with D maybe TRBD1 (5 bases). Germline values: CDR1 MNHEY, CDR2 SVGAGI. The CDR3 is 12 amino acids. Deletions cut 5 bases from V and 8 bases from J, with 10 bases between. CDR3: CASSQGGDEQFF. The CDR3 DNA reads as TGTGCCAGCAGTCAGGGTGGGGATGAGCAGTTCTTC.

The chain links TRBV7-3 to TRBJ2-3; 9 bases align to TRBD2. This CDR3 is built from 15 residues. The V segment lost 5 bases and the J segment 1 base; nucleotides outside the gene matches: 4. Looked up from germline, CDR1 is SGHTA and CDR2 is FQGTGA. CDR3 sequence reads: CASSASGGRTDTQYF. Here the CDR3 DNA reads TGTGCCAGCAGCGCAAGCGGGGGGCGCACAGATACGCAGTATTTT.

The CDR3 sequence is CASSYSAGGHNEQFF. In DNA form, the CDR3 reads TGTGCCAGCAGTTACTCAGCGGGGGGCCACAATGAGCAGTTCTTC. The V call is TRBV6-5, the J call TRBJ2-1; 9 nucleotides line up with TRBD2. The trim removed 0 bases at V and 5 bases at J, leaving 2 bases unmatched. The length of the CDR3 is 15 residues. From germline, CDR1 is MNHEY and CDR2 SVGAGI.

The chain carries TRBV19 and TRBJ2-1; D gene unclear. The CDR3 contains 13 residues. The V and J ends lost 4 bases and 5 bases respectively, with 9 bases between them. The germline V gene has CDR1 LNHDA and CDR2 SQIVND (reference sequence). This CDR3 is CASSTGFNNEQFF. As DNA, the CDR3 is TGTGCCAGTAGTACAGGATTTAACAATGAGCAGTTCTTC.

This chain uses TRBV5-1 with TRBJ1-6; 7 nucleotides line up with TRBD1. This CDR3 is built from 15 residues. The V gene end was trimmed by 0 bases and the J gene end by 8 bases; junction bases not matched to a gene: 5. The germline V gene has CDR1 SGHRS and CDR2 YFSETQ. In nucleotides, the CDR3 is TGCGCCAGCAGCTTGGCACAGGGGTCGGATTCACCCCTCCACTTT. It is translated as CASSLAQGSDSPLHF.

V usage is TRBV5-1 and J usage is TRBJ1-1, with 9 positions matching TRBD1. The J segment lost 4 bases and the V segment lost 4 bases, leaving 5 bases of the junction unmatched. The CDR3 is 14 residues long. Germline V CDR1 and CDR2: SGHRS, YFSETQ. The CDR3 protein is CASSPTGGITEAFF. DNA of the CDR3: TGCGCCAGCAGCCCCACAGGGGGCATCACTGAAGCTTTCTTT. Filled out from reference TRBV5-1 and TRBJ1-1, the complete variable domain reads KAGVTQTPRYLIKTRGQQVTLSCSPISGHRSVSWYQQTPGQGLQFLFEYFSETQRNKGNFPGRFSGRQFSNSRSEMNVSTLELGDSALYLCASSPTGGITEAFFGQGTRLTVV.

In nucleotides, the CDR3 is TGTGCCAGCAGTTCTCACCAGGGGGGATCTAATGAAAAACTGTTTTTT. Its protein is CASSSHQGGSNEKLFF. The chain carries TRBV28 and TRBJ1-4; 7 bases map to TRBD1. There are 16 residues in the CDR3. The germline gives CDR1 MDHEN, CDR2 SYDVKM. J lost 3 bases, V lost 4 bases, and 8 bases had no gene match.

This clone was counted a few times. The chain carries TRBV29-1 and TRBJ1-1; D gene uncertain. The CDR3 loop spans 12 amino acids. Germline values: CDR1 SQVTM, CDR2 ANQGSEA. Trimming pared 7 bases from V and 7 bases from J, leaving 16 bases between. CDR3 sequence (DNA): TGCAGCGGTATTTGGTCCTATTTTGAAGCTTTCTTT. It encodes CSGIWSYFEAFF.

The J gene is TRBJ1-1, the V gene TRBV18; TRBD1 matches at 8 bases. CDR3 size: 16 residues. V was pared by 6 bases and J by 1 base, with 10 bases of the junction left unmatched. Germline V gives CDR1 KGHSH, CDR2 LQKENI. The CDR3 nucleotides are TGTGCCAGCTCGGCTCAGGGACAGGTCGAGAACACTGAAGCTTTCTTT. Amino acid sequence: CASSAQGQVENTEAFF. Full variable domain (remainder filled in from reference TRBV18 and TRBJ1-1): NAGVMQNPRHLVRRRGQEARLRCSPMKGHSHVYWYRQLPEEGLKFMVYLQKENIIDESGMPKERFSAEFPKEGPSILRIQQVVRGDSAAYFCASSAQGQVENTEAFFGQGTRLTVV.

This chain connects TRBV6-5 to TRBJ2-3; possibly TRBD2 for D (5 bases). Trimming pared 2 bases from V and 2 bases from J, leaving 8 bases between. The germline V gene encodes CDR1 MNHEY and CDR2 SVGAGI. The CDR3 is 14 amino acids. CDR3 sequence: CASSYGGYTDTQYF. DNA of the CDR3: TGTGCCAGCAGTTACGGCGGGTACACAGATACGCAGTATTTT.

The genes are TRBV7-3 and TRBJ1-2; the D gene is possibly TRBD1 (5 bases). Germline V gene lookup returns CDR1 SGHTA and CDR2 FQGTGA. The V and J ends lost 5 bases and 5 bases respectively, with 9 bases between them. The CDR3 sequence is 12 residues long. The CDR3 DNA is TGTGCCAGCAGCCTGGGGGGGTATGGCTACACCTTC. The encoded protein is CASSLGGYGYTF.